This T cell receptor beta chain was retrieved from a study of T cells expressing NK-cell markers. Background on the study: Source material for TCR beta repertoires consisted of sorted CD3+CD56+NKG2C+, CD3+CD56+NKG2C- and CD3+CD56-NKG2C+ T cells. Sequencing covered eight donors, seven HCMV-seropositive and one seronegative. Study-wide points: A range of about 1.0-7.5% of CD8+ T cells consisted of dominant NKG2C+ clonotypes in several donors. There were several donors in whom these clonotypes also led the CD3+CD56-NKG2C+ fraction.

Following a re-call of the 5' RACE reads, TCRdb has one entry per CDR3 protein and lacks DNA. Listed are about half a million distinct CDR3 sequences; under 1.5% falls within the top ten. CDR3 length: 15 amino acids. Germline assignment: CDR1 KGHDR and CDR2 SFDVKD. On this clonotype itself: The antigen is unknown.

The receptor's source is a woman aged 45-65 years in good health. V is TRBV24-1 and J is TRBJ2-3. The specimen sequenced was blood T cells: a sorted CD56 or NKG2C T cell subset, CD4+ or CD8+ T cells, or bulk PBMC T cells (not recorded which). The CDR3 is CATSDPSRSTDTQYF.